This entry is about one T cell receptor beta chain. Profiled with immunoSEQ multiplex PCR; TCRdb holds only in-frame clones, not every one. Of roughly 120,000 clones listed, approximately 88% are singletons. The data stem from a study of blood T cell repertoires in COVID-19. For the study at large: Material from acute and convalescent COVID-19 was sourced from the United States, Italy and Spain. PBMCs, B-cell-depleted T cells, or T cells were the source of the cDNA or gDNA that made up the material.

This TCR was recovered from a woman in her seventies with acute or convalescent COVID-19. Sequencing was done on a sample of peripheral blood.

Here the CDR3 DNA reads TGTGCCAGCAGCCAAGTCGGGTCGGCCGCCGGGTTAGATGGCTACACCTTC. This gives the protein CASSQVGSAAGLDGYTF. The V call is TRBV3-1 (or the pseudogene TRBV3-2), the J call TRBJ1-2; D gene unclear. Germline V CDR1 and CDR2: LGHDT, YNNKEL (reference sequence). Trimming stripped 1 base from V and 6 bases from J, with 21 bases between. The CDR3 loop spans 17 amino acids.